This T cell receptor (beta chain) was sequenced during a study of control samples from healthy donors and cancer patients. Profiling relied on immunoSEQ multiplex PCR, and the TCRdb table lists in-frame clones only, not all of them. The table shows more than 150,000 clones, with roughly 92% occurring only once. This CDR3 is built from 20 residues. Sequencing was performed on blood. This clonotype was sampled from a woman in her thirties in good health. The chain employs TRBV1 and TRBJ2-1; TRBD2, the table's D call, lacks a check against the DNA. TRBV1 represents a pseudogene. CDR3 bases: TGCACCAGCAGCCAAATTCGACCCGGGACTAGCGGGACCCGGATCAATGAGCAGTTCTTC. Translation: CTSSQIRPGTSGTRINEQFF.